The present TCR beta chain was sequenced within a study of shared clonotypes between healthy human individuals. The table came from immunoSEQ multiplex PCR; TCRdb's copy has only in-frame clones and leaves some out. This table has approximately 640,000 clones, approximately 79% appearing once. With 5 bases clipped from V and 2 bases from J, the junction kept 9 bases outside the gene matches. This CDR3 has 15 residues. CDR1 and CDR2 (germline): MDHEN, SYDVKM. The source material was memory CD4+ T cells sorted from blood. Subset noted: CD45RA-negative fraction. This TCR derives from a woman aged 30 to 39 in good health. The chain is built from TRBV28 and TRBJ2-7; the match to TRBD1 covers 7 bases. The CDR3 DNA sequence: TGTGCCAGCAGTAACCCGGGACAGAGCCCCTACGAGCAGTACTTC. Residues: CASSNPGQSPYEQYF.